A single sample gave rise to the 2 T cell receptor beta chains below, sequenced in a study of shared clonotypes between healthy human individuals. Profiling relied on immunoSEQ multiplex PCR, and the TCRdb table lists in-frame clones only, not all of them. This table holds under 600,000 clones, around 78% found once. The sequencing input was PBMCs. These receptors came from a woman between 35 and 50 years old in good health. Some clones in this sample may be carry-over from other donors' samples.

The chain combines TRBV7-2 with TRBJ2-1; 14 nucleotides match TRBD2. V lost 5 bases, J lost 0 bases, and 6 bases stayed unmatched. There are 18 residues in the CDR3. CDR1 is SGHTA and CDR2 is FQGNSA in the germline V gene. Here the CDR3 DNA reads TGTGCCAGCAGCCCCCCGGGACTAGCGGGAGACTCCTACAATGAGCAGTTCTTC. Translating gives CASSPPGLAGDSYNEQFF.

Here the CDR3 DNA reads TGTGCCAGCAGCGTAGCCCCGGGGTTCTCCTACGAGCAGTACTTC. Its protein product is CASSVAPGFSYEQYF. This chain links TRBV9 with TRBJ2-7, with D perhaps TRBD2 (5 bases). Trimming took 0 bases from V and 0 from J, leaving 10 bases between them. This CDR3 has 15 amino acids. Germline CDR1 is SGDLS and CDR2 is YYNGEE.